Here is one T cell receptor beta chain with its context. The protocol was immunoSEQ multiplex PCR, while the TCRdb copy is restricted to in-frame clones and leaves out a portion. Of 300,000 to 350,000 clones in the sample, 75% to 90% were seen once. The sample's treatment: about 20 received Ad26.COV2.S at low or high dose, single or two shots; 5 received placebo; per-sample allocation not given. Day 63 following the first vaccine or placebo injection was when the samples were taken. The data were taken from a study of Ad26.COV2.S vaccination and SARS-CoV-2 variants. In the study overall: Ad26.COV2.S was injected intramuscularly once or twice, 56 days apart.

CDR3 length: 12 residues. V was pared by 3 bases and J by 8 bases, with 8 bases between. CDR1 and CDR2 (germline): SGHTA, FQGNSA. Sample: peripheral blood, taken in a trial of Ad26.COV2.S vaccine versus placebo. This rearrangement joins TRBV7-2 to TRBJ2-1, with D perhaps TRBD2 (6 bases). This receptor was taken from a person aged 18-60 years who received the Ad26.COV2.S COVID-19 vaccine or a placebo. The CDR3 DNA follows: TGTGCCAGCAGCTTTACTAGCCATGAGCAGTTCTTC. Amino acids: CASSFTSHEQFF.